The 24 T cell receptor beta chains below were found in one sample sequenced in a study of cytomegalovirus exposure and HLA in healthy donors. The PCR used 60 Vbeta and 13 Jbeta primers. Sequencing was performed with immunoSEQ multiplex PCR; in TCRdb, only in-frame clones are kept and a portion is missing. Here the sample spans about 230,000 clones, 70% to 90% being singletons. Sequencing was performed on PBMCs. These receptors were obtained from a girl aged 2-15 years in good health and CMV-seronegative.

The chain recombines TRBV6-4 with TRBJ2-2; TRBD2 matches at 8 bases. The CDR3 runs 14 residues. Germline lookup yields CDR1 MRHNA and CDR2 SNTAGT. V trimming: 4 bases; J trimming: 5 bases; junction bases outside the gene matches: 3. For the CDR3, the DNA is TGTGCCAGCAGTGCCGGGACTAGTACCGGGGAGCTGTTTTTT. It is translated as CASSAGTSTGELFF.

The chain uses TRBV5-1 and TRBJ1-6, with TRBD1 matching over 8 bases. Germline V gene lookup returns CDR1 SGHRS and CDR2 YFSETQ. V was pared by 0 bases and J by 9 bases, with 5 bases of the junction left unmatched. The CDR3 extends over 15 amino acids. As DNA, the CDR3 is TGCGCCAGCAGCTTGGTATCCAGGGGGCTTTCACCCCTCCACTTT. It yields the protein CASSLVSRGLSPLHF. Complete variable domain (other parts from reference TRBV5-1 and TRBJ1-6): KAGVTQTPRYLIKTRGQQVTLSCSPISGHRSVSWYQQTPGQGLQFLFEYFSETQRNKGNFPGRFSGRQFSNSRSEMNVSTLELGDSALYLCASSLVSRGLSPLHFGNGTRLTVT.

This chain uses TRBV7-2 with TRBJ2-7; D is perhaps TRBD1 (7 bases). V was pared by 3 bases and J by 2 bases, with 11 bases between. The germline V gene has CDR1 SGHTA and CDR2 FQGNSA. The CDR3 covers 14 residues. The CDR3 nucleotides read TGTGCCAGCAGCTTCCAGGGGGGCGCCTACGAGCAGTACTTC. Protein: CASSFQGGAYEQYF.

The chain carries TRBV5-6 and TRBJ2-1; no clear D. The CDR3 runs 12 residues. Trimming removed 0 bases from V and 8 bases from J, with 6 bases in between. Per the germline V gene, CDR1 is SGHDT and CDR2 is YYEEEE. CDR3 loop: CASSLGGYEQFF. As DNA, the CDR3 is TGTGCCAGCAGCTTGGGAGGATATGAGCAGTTCTTC.

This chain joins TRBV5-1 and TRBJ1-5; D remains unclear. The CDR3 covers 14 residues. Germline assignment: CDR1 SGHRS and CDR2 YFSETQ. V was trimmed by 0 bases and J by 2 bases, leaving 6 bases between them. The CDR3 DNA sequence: TGCGCCAGCAGCTTGGCCGGGGGCAATCAGCCCCAGCATTTT. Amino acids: CASSLAGGNQPQHF.

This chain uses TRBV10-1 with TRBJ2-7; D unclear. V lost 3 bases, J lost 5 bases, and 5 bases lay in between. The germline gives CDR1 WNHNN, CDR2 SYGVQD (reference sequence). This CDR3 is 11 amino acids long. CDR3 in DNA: TGCGCCAGCAGTGATCGGGACGAGCAGTACTTC. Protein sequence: CASSDRDEQYF.

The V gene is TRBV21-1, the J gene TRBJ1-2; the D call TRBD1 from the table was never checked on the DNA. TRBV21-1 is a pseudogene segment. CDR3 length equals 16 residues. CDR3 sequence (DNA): TGTGCCAGCAGCAAAGGGTTCCGGGACAGGGACTATGGCTACACCTTC. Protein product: CASSKGFRDRDYGYTF.

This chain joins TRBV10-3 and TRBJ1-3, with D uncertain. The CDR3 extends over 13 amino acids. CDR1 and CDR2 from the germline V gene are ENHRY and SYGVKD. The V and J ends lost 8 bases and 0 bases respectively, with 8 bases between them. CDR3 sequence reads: CAIGPFSGNTIYF. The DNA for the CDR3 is TGTGCCATCGGGCCCTTCTCTGGAAACACCATATATTTT.

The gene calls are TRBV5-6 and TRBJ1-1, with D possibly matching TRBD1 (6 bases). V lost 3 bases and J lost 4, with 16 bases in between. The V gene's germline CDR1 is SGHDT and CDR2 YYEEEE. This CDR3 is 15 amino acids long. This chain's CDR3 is CASSSRSRGGTEAFF. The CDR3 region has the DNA TGTGCCAGCAGCTCAAGGTCGCGAGGGGGCACTGAAGCTTTCTTT.

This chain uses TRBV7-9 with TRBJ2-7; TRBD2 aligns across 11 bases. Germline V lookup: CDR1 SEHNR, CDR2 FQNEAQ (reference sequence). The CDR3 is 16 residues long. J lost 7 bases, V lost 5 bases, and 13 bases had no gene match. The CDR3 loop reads CASSAPGTSGPREQYF. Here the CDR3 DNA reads TGTGCCAGCAGCGCCCCCGGGACTAGCGGTCCCCGGGAGCAGTACTTC.

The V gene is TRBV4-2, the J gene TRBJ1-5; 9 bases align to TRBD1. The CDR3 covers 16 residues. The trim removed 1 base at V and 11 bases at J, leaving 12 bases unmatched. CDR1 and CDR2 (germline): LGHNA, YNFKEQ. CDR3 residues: CASSQGQGESGLSQHF. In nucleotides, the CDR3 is TGTGCCAGCAGCCAAGGACAGGGGGAATCGGGTCTGTCCCAGCATTTT.

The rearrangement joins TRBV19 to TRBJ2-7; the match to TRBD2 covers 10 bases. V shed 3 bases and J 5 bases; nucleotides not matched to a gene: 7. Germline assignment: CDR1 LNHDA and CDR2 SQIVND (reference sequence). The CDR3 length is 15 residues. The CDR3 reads CASSMPLAGVDEQYF. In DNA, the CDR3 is TGTGCCAGTAGTATGCCCCTAGCGGGAGTCGACGAGCAGTACTTC.

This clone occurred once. The CDR3 protein is CASSLGTVNEKLFF. The CDR3 bases are TGTGCCAGCAGCCTCGGGACAGTCAATGAAAAACTGTTTTTT. The chain couples TRBV7-9 to TRBJ1-4; 7 nucleotides line up with TRBD1. CDR1 is SEHNR, CDR2 FQNEAQ, per germline (reference sequence). J lost 5 bases, V lost 5 bases, and 5 bases had no gene match. This CDR3 has 14 residues. Looking up the rest from reference TRBV7-9 and TRBJ1-4 gives the full variable domain: DTGVSQNPRHKITKRGQNVTFRCDPISEHNRLYWYRQTLGQGPEFLTYFQNEAQLEKSRLLSDRFSAERPKGSFSTLEIQRTEQGDSAMYLCASSLGTVNEKLFFGSGTQLSVL.

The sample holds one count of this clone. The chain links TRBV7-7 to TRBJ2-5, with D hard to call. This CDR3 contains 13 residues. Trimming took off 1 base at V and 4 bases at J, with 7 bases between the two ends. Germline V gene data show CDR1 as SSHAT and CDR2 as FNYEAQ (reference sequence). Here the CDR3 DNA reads TGTGCCAGCAGCTTAGGAGGATCAGAGACCCAGTACTTC. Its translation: CASSLGGSETQYF.

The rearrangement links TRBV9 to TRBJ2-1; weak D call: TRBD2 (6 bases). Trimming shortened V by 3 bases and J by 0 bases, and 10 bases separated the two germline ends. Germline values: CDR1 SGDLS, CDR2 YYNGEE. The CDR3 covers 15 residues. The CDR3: CASSAGLSSYNEQFF. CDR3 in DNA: TGTGCCAGCAGCGCCGGACTAAGCTCCTACAATGAGCAGTTCTTC.

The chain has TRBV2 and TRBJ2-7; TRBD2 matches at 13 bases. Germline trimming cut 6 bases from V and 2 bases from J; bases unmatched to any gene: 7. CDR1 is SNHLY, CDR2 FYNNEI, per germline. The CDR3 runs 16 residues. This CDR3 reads CASSPGLAGKTYEQYF. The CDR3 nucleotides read TGTGCCAGCAGCCCGGGACTAGCGGGAAAAACCTACGAGCAGTACTTC.

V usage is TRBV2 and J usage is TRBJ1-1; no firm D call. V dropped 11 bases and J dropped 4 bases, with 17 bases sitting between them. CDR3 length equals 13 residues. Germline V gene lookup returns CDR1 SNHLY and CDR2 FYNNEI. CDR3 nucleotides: TGTGCCCTGCAAGCCCGGGTGAGCACTGAAGCTTTCTTT. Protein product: CALQARVSTEAFF.

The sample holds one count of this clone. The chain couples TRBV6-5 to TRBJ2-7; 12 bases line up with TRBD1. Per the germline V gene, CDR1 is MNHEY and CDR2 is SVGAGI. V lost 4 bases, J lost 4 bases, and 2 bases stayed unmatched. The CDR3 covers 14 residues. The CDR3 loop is CASSWDRGQYEQYF. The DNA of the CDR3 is TGTGCCAGCAGTTGGGACAGGGGGCAGTACGAGCAGTACTTC.

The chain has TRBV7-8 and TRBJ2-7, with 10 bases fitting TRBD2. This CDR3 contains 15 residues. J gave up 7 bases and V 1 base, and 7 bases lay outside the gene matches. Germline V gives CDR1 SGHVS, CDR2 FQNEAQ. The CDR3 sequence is CASSLGLAGVGEQYF. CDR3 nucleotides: TGTGCCAGCAGCTTAGGTCTAGCGGGAGTAGGGGAGCAGTACTTC. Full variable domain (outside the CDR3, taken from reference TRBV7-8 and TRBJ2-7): GAGVSQSPRYKVAKRGQDVALRCDPISGHVSLFWYQQALGQGPEFLTYFQNEAQLDKSGLPSDRFFAERPEGSVSTLKIQRTQQEDSAVYLCASSLGLAGVGEQYFGPGTRLTVT.

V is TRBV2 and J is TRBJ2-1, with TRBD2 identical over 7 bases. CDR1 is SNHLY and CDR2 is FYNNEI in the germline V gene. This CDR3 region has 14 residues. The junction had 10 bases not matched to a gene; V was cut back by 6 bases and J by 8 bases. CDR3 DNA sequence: TGTGCCAGCAGAGCGGGATCGCCGGGGGATGAGCAGTTCTTC. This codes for CASRAGSPGDEQFF.

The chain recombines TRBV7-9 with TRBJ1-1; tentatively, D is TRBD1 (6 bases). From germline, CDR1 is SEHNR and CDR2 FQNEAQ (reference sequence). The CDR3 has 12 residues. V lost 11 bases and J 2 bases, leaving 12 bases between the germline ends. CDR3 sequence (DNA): TGTGCCTGCGACAGGATCAACACTGAAGCTTTCTTT. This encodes CACDRINTEAFF.

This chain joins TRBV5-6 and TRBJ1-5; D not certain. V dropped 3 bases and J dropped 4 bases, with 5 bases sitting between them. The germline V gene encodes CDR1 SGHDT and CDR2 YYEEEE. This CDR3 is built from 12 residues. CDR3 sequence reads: CASSSPNQPQHF. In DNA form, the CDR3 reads TGTGCCAGCAGCTCCCCTAATCAGCCCCAGCATTTT.

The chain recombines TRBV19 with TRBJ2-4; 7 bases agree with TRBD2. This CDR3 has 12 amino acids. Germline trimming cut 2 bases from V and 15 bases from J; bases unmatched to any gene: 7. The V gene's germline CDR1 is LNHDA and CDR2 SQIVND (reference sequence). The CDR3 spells CASSIQAGLWYF. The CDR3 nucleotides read TGTGCCAGTAGTATACAAGCGGGGCTTTGGTACTTC.

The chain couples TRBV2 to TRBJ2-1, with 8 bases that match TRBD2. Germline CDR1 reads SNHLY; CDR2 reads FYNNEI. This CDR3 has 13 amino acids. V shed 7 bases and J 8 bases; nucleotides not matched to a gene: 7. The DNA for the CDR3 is TGTGCCAGCATAGGTCGGGAGGGAGATGAGCAGTTCTTC. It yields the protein CASIGREGDEQFF.